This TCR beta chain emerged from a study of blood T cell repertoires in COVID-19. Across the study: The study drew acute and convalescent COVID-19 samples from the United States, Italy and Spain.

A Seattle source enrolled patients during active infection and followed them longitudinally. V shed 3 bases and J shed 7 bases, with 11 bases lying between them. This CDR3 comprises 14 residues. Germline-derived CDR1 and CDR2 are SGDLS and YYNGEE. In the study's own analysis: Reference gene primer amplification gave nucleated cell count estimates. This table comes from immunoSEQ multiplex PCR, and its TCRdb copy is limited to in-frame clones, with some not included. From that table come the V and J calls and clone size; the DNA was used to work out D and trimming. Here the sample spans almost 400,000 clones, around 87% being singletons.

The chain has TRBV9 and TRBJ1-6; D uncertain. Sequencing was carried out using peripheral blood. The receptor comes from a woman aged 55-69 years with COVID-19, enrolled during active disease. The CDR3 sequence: CASSGTAGNSPLHF. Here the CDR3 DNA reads TGTGCCAGCAGCGGGACTGCCGGGAATTCACCCCTCCACTTT.